This TCR beta chain was sequenced in a study of T cell repertoires in cytomegalovirus infection. Study conclusions and caveats: Ex vivo responses were dominated by HLA-C-restricted CMV-specific TCR beta clonotypes.

This CDR3 is 16 amino acids long. Germline lookup yields CDR1 SGHRS and CDR2 YFSETQ. V dropped 3 bases and J dropped 0; count of bases not matched to a gene: 7. TCRdb redid the calling of the reads with MiXCR, one entry per CDR3 protein. The sample shows roughly 760,000 distinct CDR3 sequences, 35% of them seen only once. Remarks on this clonotype: Its antigen remains unknown.

This TCR came from a human donor in good health (CMV status not recorded). Some clones in this sample may be carry-over from other donors' samples. The specimen was PBMCs. The chain uses TRBV5-1 and TRBJ2-3, with 7 bases aligning to TRBD1. The CDR3 here is CASSSLGTVSTDTQYF. The CDR3 DNA sequence: TGCGCCAGCAGCTCTTTGGGGACAGTCAGCACAGATACGCAGTATTTT.